The 4 T cell receptor beta chains presented below share a single source sample, sequenced in a study of glioma-infiltrating T cells after dendritic cell vaccination. Noted time point: after dendritic cell vaccination, including at tumor progression/relapse. Some clones are missing from TCRdb's copy, which holds only in-frame ones; the method was immunoSEQ multiplex PCR. This sample has 85,000 to 100,000 clones; around 85% occur once, and the top ten carry over 6.5%. Sample: blood, taken after dendritic cell vaccination. The receptors originated from a human donor with glioblastoma.

The CDR3, as DNA: TGTGCCAGCAGCCAGGGGGACAGCGGGTTAACAAACACTGAAGCTTTCTTT. Its protein is CASSQGDSGLTNTEAFF. This chain uses TRBV4-2 with TRBJ1-1, with TRBD1 matching 7 bases. The V and J ends lost 3 bases and 2 bases, in that order; junction bases with no gene match: 12. The CDR3 has 17 residues. Germline V CDR1 and CDR2: LGHNA, YNFKEQ.

The V and J genes are TRBV10-3 and TRBJ1-1; 7 bases map to TRBD1. V lost 6 bases, J lost 0 bases, and 13 bases stayed unmatched. CDR1 and CDR2 (germline): ENHRY, SYGVKD. The CDR3 runs 17 residues. For the CDR3, the DNA is TGTGCCATCAGCAAGGGACAGTTTGATGTATTGAACACTGAAGCTTTCTTT. This sequence encodes CAISKGQFDVLNTEAFF.

The chain uses TRBV27 and TRBJ1-1; a weak D match, TRBD1 (6 bases). Germline V gene sequence: CDR1 MNHEY, CDR2 SMNVEV (reference sequence). The CDR3 is 12 amino acids. The ends were cut back, 5 bases at V and 10 bases at J, with 14 bases in the middle. This CDR3 reads CASSLTGRRAFF. The CDR3 region has the DNA TGTGCCAGCAGTCTGACAGGTCGGCGAGCTTTCTTT.

This clone is a singleton in its sample. CDR3 residues: CSTRTSGHYEQYF. CDR3 DNA sequence: TGCAGTACTCGGACTAGCGGACACTACGAGCAGTACTTC. V is TRBV29-1 and J is TRBJ2-7; 10 nucleotides line up with TRBD2. Germline V gene lookup returns CDR1 SQVTM and CDR2 ANQGSEA. The CDR3 sequence is 13 residues long.